A single sample gave rise to the 30 T cell receptor beta chains below, sequenced in a study of identical twins. Each CDR3 protein is one row after TCRdb ran MiXCR on the 5' RACE reads. The sample includes about 660,000 distinct CDR3 sequences, under 9% seen only once; the top ten take approximately 0.89%. The sample was also reused in another study, on yellow fever vaccine responses in identical twins.

Sequenced input: PBMCs. These receptors were collected from a young woman in good health.

This clonotype occurred once. The chain joins TRBV6-2 or TRBV6-3 to TRBJ2-1, with TRBD2 matching 12 bases. Germline CDR1 reads MNHEY; CDR2 reads SVGEGT. The CDR3 totals 16 residues. The J segment lost 6 bases and the V segment lost 0 bases, leaving 3 bases of the junction unmatched. CDR3 in amino acids: CASSYSLAGGFNEQFF. The CDR3, as DNA: TGTGCCAGCAGTTACTCACTAGCGGGAGGTTTCAATGAGCAGTTCTTC.

This clonotype was detected ten times or more. The chain is built from TRBV28 and TRBJ2-1, with 12 bases lining up with TRBD2. J lost 6 bases, V lost 6 bases, and 6 bases had no gene match. Per the germline V gene, CDR1 is MDHEN and CDR2 is SYDVKM. The CDR3 loop spans 15 amino acids. CDR3 bases: TGTGCCAGCAGGGAGACTAGCGGGAGTGCCAATGAGCAGTTCTTC. Translating it yields CASRETSGSANEQFF.

This clonotype was counted ten times or more. V gene TRBV20-1 combines with J gene TRBJ2-3, with 9 bases fitting TRBD2. CDR1 and CDR2 from the germline V gene are DFQATT and SNEGSKA (reference sequence). The CDR3 has 16 amino acids. J lost 3 bases, V lost 1 base, and 8 bases had no gene match. The CDR3 DNA is TGCAGTGCTAGAGCTGTGGGAAGCGGGGGGACAGATACGCAGTATTTT. Protein product: CSARAVGSGGTDTQYF.

The chain couples TRBV11-2 to TRBJ2-5, with 9 positions matching TRBD2. V dropped 0 bases and J dropped 1; count of bases not matched to a gene: 12. The CDR3 is made up of 19 amino acids. Per germline, CDR1 SGHAT and CDR2 FQNNGV. The CDR3 protein is CASSLDGASGTWGQETQYF. In DNA, the CDR3 is TGTGCCAGCAGCTTAGACGGGGCTAGCGGGACCTGGGGCCAAGAGACCCAGTACTTC.

This sequence joins TRBV7-2 and TRBJ2-2; D remains ambiguous. The V gene lost 5 bases and the J gene lost 0 bases, with 16 bases spanning the gap. The CDR3 totals 17 residues. Germline CDR1 reads SGHTA; CDR2 reads FQGNSA. CDR3 residues: CASSLNPSPTNTGELFF. For the CDR3, the DNA is TGTGCCAGCAGCCTTAATCCCAGCCCAACGAACACCGGGGAGCTGTTTTTT.

The table lists this clonotype with many counts. The V call is TRBV20-1, the J call TRBJ1-1, with 9 nucleotides matching TRBD1. This CDR3 is built from 13 residues. Germline CDR1 reads DFQATT; CDR2 reads SNEGSKA (reference sequence). The V and J ends lost 1 base and 3 bases, in that order; junction bases with no gene match: 0. The CDR3 DNA is TGCAGTGCTAGAGGACAGGGGGACACTGAAGCTTTCTTT. Translated: CSARGQGDTEAFF.

This clonotype was detected ten times or more. J is TRBJ2-1 and V is TRBV28, with a tentative D call TRBD1 (6 bases). Deletions cut 2 bases from V and 5 bases from J, with 13 bases between. Germline assignment: CDR1 MDHEN and CDR2 SYDVKM. The CDR3 runs to 15 residues. CDR3 DNA sequence: TGTGCCAGCAGTTTAACCCAGGGGAAAAACAATGAGCAGTTCTTC. This gives the protein CASSLTQGKNNEQFF.

In this sample, this clonotype turned up a few times. The chain recombines TRBV20-1 with TRBJ2-2, with 7 positions matching TRBD2. CDR3 length equals 17 residues. Germline loops: CDR1 DFQATT, CDR2 SNEGSKA (reference sequence). V gave up 0 bases and J gave up 4 bases; unmatched junction bases: 11. The CDR3 DNA is TGCAGTGCTAGAGATTGGGCCGGCGGGAGTACCACCGGGGAGCTGTTTTTT. As protein: CSARDWAGGSTTGELFF.

In this sample, this clonotype turned up many times. The CDR3 bases are TGTGCCAGCTCAGGAGGACCCTACAATGAGCAGTTCTTC. Amino acids: CASSGGPYNEQFF. This chain connects TRBV12-3 or TRBV12-4 to TRBJ2-1; D is perhaps TRBD2 (5 bases). The CDR3 totals 13 residues. Trimming shortened V by 8 bases and J by 2 bases, and 10 bases separated the two germline ends.

This clonotype came up a few times. This chain links TRBV12-3 or TRBV12-4 with TRBJ2-7; 9 nucleotides agree with TRBD2. The length of the CDR3 is 16 residues. V lost 7 bases to trimming and J lost 3 bases; unmatched junction nucleotides: 13. The CDR3 here is CASTGRVSGGNYEQYF. The CDR3, as DNA: TGTGCCAGCACCGGGCGGGTTAGCGGGGGAAACTACGAGCAGTACTTC.

The J gene is TRBJ2-3, the V gene TRBV18, with TRBD1 matching over 9 bases. Germline assignment: CDR1 KGHSH and CDR2 LQKENI. The ends lost 4 bases at V and 5 bases at J; junction bases unmatched: 10. The CDR3 has 16 amino acids. This CDR3 is CASSRRDRVSGDTQYF. The CDR3 DNA sequence: TGTGCCAGCTCACGCCGGGACAGGGTTTCGGGAGATACGCAGTATTTT.

The V and J genes are TRBV5-1 and TRBJ2-3; D is ambiguous. This CDR3 spans 13 amino acids. Germline CDR1 is SGHRS and CDR2 is YFSETQ. Deletions cut 0 bases from V and 4 bases from J, with 6 bases between. CDR3 bases: TGCGCCAGCAGCTTGGTCCATTCAGATACGCAGTATTTT. Its protein is CASSLVHSDTQYF.

CDR3 nucleotides: TGTGCCAGCAGCAACACAGGGGCGGATACGCAGTATTTT. Translating gives CASSNTGADTQYF. The chain employs TRBV3-1 and TRBJ2-3; TRBD1 agrees at 7 bases. V lost 5 bases to trimming and J lost 6 bases; unmatched junction nucleotides: 5. The CDR3 extends over 13 amino acids. Germline V gene sequence: CDR1 LGHDT, CDR2 YNNKEL (reference sequence).

This chain links TRBV29-1 with TRBJ2-7; D is perhaps TRBD1 (6 bases). Germline V gene lookup returns CDR1 SQVTM and CDR2 ANQGSEA. The CDR3 contains 14 residues. V dropped 5 bases and J dropped 0 bases, with 14 bases sitting between them. The CDR3 protein is CSVLTRGSSYEQYF. CDR3 sequence (DNA): TGCAGCGTTCTTACCAGGGGAAGCTCCTACGAGCAGTACTTC.

This clonotype showed up just a few times. The J gene is TRBJ2-2, the V gene TRBV10-3; perhaps D is TRBD1 or TRBD2 (5 bases each). The V gene lost 5 bases and the J gene lost 2 bases, with 9 bases spanning the gap. Looked up from germline, CDR1 is ENHRY and CDR2 is SYGVKD. The CDR3 length is 14 residues. The CDR3 bases are TGTGCCATCAGTCGGGACGCCAACACCGGGGAGCTGTTTTTT. This translates into CAISRDANTGELFF.

This clonotype was counted only a few times. V is TRBV20-1 and J is TRBJ2-3, with 7 bases fitting TRBD1. V gave up 8 bases and J gave up 2 bases; unmatched junction bases: 4. Germline V gene data show CDR1 as DFQATT and CDR2 as SNEGSKA (reference sequence). This CDR3 is built from 12 residues. The CDR3 loop is CSRTGVTDTQYF. CDR3 sequence (DNA): TGCAGTCGTACAGGGGTCACAGATACGCAGTATTTT.

The V call is TRBV11-2, the J call TRBJ2-2; D call uncertain. Germline V gene sequence: CDR1 SGHAT, CDR2 FQNNGV. CDR3 length: 14 residues. With 2 bases removed from V and 6 bases from J, the gap between germline ends came to 10 bases. The CDR3 is CASSLRASAGELFF. The CDR3 nucleotides are TGTGCCAGCAGCTTACGCGCGAGCGCCGGGGAGCTGTTTTTT.

This clonotype has only a few counts. The J gene is TRBJ2-1, the V gene TRBV4-3; TRBD2 matches 9 bases. CDR1 LGHNA and CDR2 YSLEER come from the germline V gene. The CDR3 is 17 amino acids. V gave up 0 bases and J gave up 0 bases; unmatched junction bases: 3. This CDR3 is CASSQDLSGGSYNEQFF. The CDR3, as DNA: TGCGCCAGCAGCCAAGATCTTAGCGGGGGCTCCTACAATGAGCAGTTCTTC.

The rearrangement links TRBV3-1 to TRBJ2-7, with D possibly matching TRBD1 (6 bases). Germline V gene data show CDR1 as LGHDT and CDR2 as YNNKEL (reference sequence). The CDR3 spans 15 residues. The V and J ends lost 4 bases and 3 bases respectively, with 16 bases between them. In DNA form, the CDR3 reads TGTGCCAGCAGCCCGACAGGCCGAATACGCTACGAGCAGTACTTC. This codes for CASSPTGRIRYEQYF.

This clonotype was counted many times. The V and J genes are TRBV27 and TRBJ2-7; D is perhaps TRBD1 (5 bases). V lost 5 bases and J 3 bases, leaving 23 bases between the germline ends. The CDR3 length is 17 residues. Germline assignment: CDR1 MNHEY and CDR2 SMNVEV (reference sequence). CDR3 nucleotide sequence: TGTGCCAGCAGTCCGCCCCGACAGCCATCTACCTACTACGAGCAGTACTTC. This translates into CASSPPRQPSTYYEQYF.

This clonotype was detected many times. The rearrangement uses TRBV7-9 and TRBJ1-2; D unclear. Germline CDR1 SEHNR, CDR2 FQNEAQ (reference sequence). The V end lost 1 base, the J end lost 7 bases, and 7 bases lay between the germline ends. This CDR3 has 12 amino acids. The CDR3 here is CASSLGQAGYTF. CDR3 coding DNA: TGTGCCAGCAGCTTAGGACAAGCTGGCTACACCTTC.

The chain is built from TRBV6-1 and TRBJ2-1; 12 bases match TRBD2. J gave up 11 bases and V 4 bases, and 6 bases lay outside the gene matches. This CDR3 comprises 14 residues. The germline V gene has CDR1 MNHNS and CDR2 SASEGT. CDR3 residues: CASSVTSGGQKQFF. Here the CDR3 DNA reads TGTGCCAGCAGTGTGACTAGCGGGGGACAAAAGCAGTTCTTC.

In its sample, this clonotype was seen a few times. The rearrangement uses TRBV4-2 and TRBJ2-1, with 12 positions matching TRBD2. This CDR3 is built from 17 residues. The V and J ends lost 1 base and 3 bases, in that order; junction bases with no gene match: 4. Germline CDR1 reads LGHNA; CDR2 reads YNFKEQ. This CDR3 reads CASSQAPTSGGYNEQFF. The CDR3 DNA reads TGTGCCAGCAGCCAAGCCCCGACTAGCGGGGGCTACAATGAGCAGTTCTTC.

This clonotype was seen at least ten times. The J gene is TRBJ2-7, the V gene TRBV24-1; tentative D call: TRBD2 (6 bases). The V end was cut by 4 bases, the J end by 4 bases, with 16 bases between. This CDR3 spans 15 amino acids. Germline-derived CDR1 and CDR2 are KGHDR and SFDVKD. CDR3 DNA sequence: TGTGCCACCAGTGACTCTTCTAGCGTCCTTTACGAGCAGTACTTC. Protein product: CATSDSSSVLYEQYF.

This clonotype was counted a few times. This chain links TRBV20-1 with TRBJ2-2; tentatively, D is TRBD1 or TRBD2 (6 bases each). Germline V gene lookup returns CDR1 DFQATT and CDR2 SNEGSKA (reference sequence). V was clipped by 0 bases and J by 1 base, with 12 bases between them. This CDR3 has 16 residues. CDR3 in DNA: TGCAGTGCTAGAGACCCCCGGGGGCGGAACACCGGGGAGCTGTTTTTT. It is translated as CSARDPRGRNTGELFF.

This chain links TRBV2 with TRBJ2-1, with 10 bases identical to TRBD2. This CDR3 region has 15 residues. Germline V lookup: CDR1 SNHLY, CDR2 FYNNEI. The CDR3 coding sequence is TGTACGTCCGCCCTTAGTCTAGCGGGAGACAATGAGCAGTTCTTC. Translating it yields CTSALSLAGDNEQFF.

This clonotype was counted a few times. This chain links TRBV2 with TRBJ2-2; 7 bases match TRBD1. V shed 8 bases and J 0 bases; nucleotides not matched to a gene: 6. Per the germline V gene, CDR1 is SNHLY and CDR2 is FYNNEI. CDR3 length equals 15 residues. The CDR3 loop reads CASGRTGANTGELFF. Written as DNA, the CDR3 is TGTGCCAGCGGTAGGACAGGCGCGAACACCGGGGAGCTGTTTTTT.

Many counts were recorded for this clonotype. CDR3 in DNA: TGCAGTGCTAGAGGGGTCCGGGAGTCTTACAATGAGCAGTTCTTC. Its protein product is CSARGVRESYNEQFF. The chain combines TRBV20-1 with TRBJ2-1; TRBD2 might be the D (6 bases). This CDR3 is 15 amino acids long. Trimming removed 1 base from V and 4 bases from J, with 14 bases in between. The germline CDR1 and CDR2 sequences are DFQATT and SNEGSKA (reference sequence).

The genes are TRBV3-1 and TRBJ2-2, with D possibly TRBD1 on 5 matching bases. The germline V gene encodes CDR1 LGHDT and CDR2 YNNKEL (reference sequence). With 0 bases removed from V and 9 bases from J, the gap between germline ends came to 14 bases. The CDR3 covers 15 residues. In DNA, the CDR3 is TGTGCCAGCAGCCAAGATTGGCAGGGTGACCGGGAGCTGTTTTTT. Its protein product is CASSQDWQGDRELFF.

This clonotype was counted only a few times. CDR3 protein: CASSQEGQGAREQYF. The CDR3 coding sequence is TGTGCCAGCAGCCAAGAGGGTCAGGGGGCTCGCGAGCAGTACTTC. The chain couples TRBV3-1 to TRBJ2-7; TRBD1 aligns across 8 bases. CDR1 is LGHDT, CDR2 YNNKEL, per germline (reference sequence). V shed 0 bases and J 6 bases; nucleotides not matched to a gene: 7. The CDR3 has 15 amino acids.